These T cell receptor beta chains were read from a single sample in a study of spatial heterogeneity in lung cancer. TCRdb re-called the 5' RACE reads with MiXCR, one entry per CDR3 protein. The table shows about 44,000 distinct CDR3 sequences, with about an eighth occurring only once. The specimen comprised PBMCs, sampled at surgery. These receptors all stem from a male donor with early-stage non-small cell lung cancer. CDR3s include the opening cysteine and the closing phenylalanine or tryptophan. Each record gives: J gene, V gene, D gene, clone size, CDR3 DNA, CDR3 protein. D genes are given only for firm matches. The size entry is marked missing in some rows and otherwise reads once, few, many or a size class.

J: TRBJ2-1; V: TRBV29-1; D: NA; size: NA; DNA: TGCAGCGGGATGACTAGTAATGAGCAGTTCTTC; CDR3: CSGMTSNEQFF
J: TRBJ2-1; V: TRBV20-1; D: TRBD2; size: few; DNA: TGCAGTGCTCCGATGGCGGGAGGGCCCTCCAATGAGCAGTTCTTC; CDR3: CSAPMAGGPSNEQFF
J: TRBJ1-1; V: TRBV18; D: NA; size: few; DNA: TGTGCCAGCTCACCCGACAGACAGAACACTGAAGCTTTCTTT; CDR3: CASSPDRQNTEAFF
J: TRBJ2-7; V: TRBV2; D: NA; size: many; DNA: TGTGCCAGCAGTGAAAGGGTAGGCCACGAGCAGTACTTC; CDR3: CASSERVGHEQYF
J: TRBJ2-7; V: TRBV29-1; D: TRBD1; size: many; DNA: TGCAGCGTCCTCAACGGGGACAGCTACGAGCAGTACTTC; CDR3: CSVLNGDSYEQYF
J: TRBJ2-1; V: TRBV21-1; D: NA; size: NA; DNA: TGTGCCAGCAGCAAAGAGGCTAGCGGGAGACGATATGAGCAGTTCTTC; CDR3: CASSKEASGRRYEQFF
J: TRBJ1-4; V: TRBV28; D: NA; size: many; DNA: TGTGCCAGCAGGTCGGACAAAGCAACTAATGAAAAACTGTTTTTT; CDR3: CASRSDKATNEKLFF
J: TRBJ2-7; V: TRBV3-1; D: TRBD2; size: few; DNA: TGTGCCAGCAGCTATCCGGGACTAGCGTCCGAGCAGTACTTC; CDR3: CASSYPGLASEQYF
J: TRBJ2-3; V: TRBV7-2; D: TRBD1; size: NA; DNA: TGTGCCAGCAGCTCGAGACCCGGGACAGGTGTTAGCACAGATACGCAGTATTTT; CDR3: CASSSRPGTGVSTDTQYF
J: TRBJ2-2; V: TRBV19; D: NA; size: few; DNA: TGTGCCAGTAGTCCACCGGGACGTGCGAACACCGGGGAGCTGTTTTTT; CDR3: CASSPPGRANTGELFF
J: TRBJ1-5; V: TRBV12-3/TRBV12-4; D: NA; size: few; DNA: TGTGCCAGCAGCCTCTCCGCGGGGACTCAGCCCCAGCATTTT; CDR3: CASSLSAGTQPQHF
J: TRBJ1-2; V: TRBV18; D: NA; size: few; DNA: TGTGCCAGCTCACCAGGTATAGGGGACTATGGCTACACCTTC; CDR3: CASSPGIGDYGYTF
J: TRBJ1-1; V: TRBV29-1; D: NA; size: many; DNA: TGCAGCGTTGGAGGGGCCCCCTGGGGCACTGAAGCTTTCTTT; CDR3: CSVGGAPWGTEAFF
J: TRBJ2-1; V: TRBV29-1; D: TRBD2; size: NA; DNA: TGCAGCGTTGAATCTCCTAGCGGGGACACTTTCAATGAGCAGTTCTTC; CDR3: CSVESPSGDTFNEQFF
J: TRBJ2-1; V: TRBV27; D: TRBD2; size: many; DNA: TGTGCCAGCAGTCCCACCGGACTAGCTGGAAATGAGCAGTTCTTC; CDR3: CASSPTGLAGNEQFF
J: TRBJ1-1; V: TRBV5-1; D: TRBD1; size: many; DNA: TGCGCCAGCAGCCCAGGGACAGCGAACACTGAAGCTTTCTTT; CDR3: CASSPGTANTEAFF
J: TRBJ2-6; V: TRBV4-1; D: NA; size: few; DNA: TGCGCCAGCAGCCACCCGGGACGGACGCGCTCTGGGGCCAACGTCCTGACTTTC; CDR3: CASSHPGRTRSGANVLTF
J: TRBJ1-2; V: TRBV5-1; D: TRBD1; size: NA; DNA: TGCGCCAGCAGCTTGGGATCCCAAACACAGGGGAACTATGGCTACACCTTC; CDR3: CASSLGSQTQGNYGYTF
J: TRBJ2-1; V: TRBV24-1; D: TRBD2; size: NA; DNA: TGTGCCACCTCCCCTTCGGGGGGGGGCGATGAGCAGTTCTTC; CDR3: CATSPSGGGDEQFF
J: TRBJ2-5; V: TRBV5-1; D: NA; size: few; DNA: TGCGCCAGCAGCCAACAGGGAAACCAAGAGACCCAGTACTTC; CDR3: CASSQQGNQETQYF
J: TRBJ2-3; V: TRBV5-4; D: NA; size: medium-sized; DNA: TGTGCCAGCAGCTTGGGGACGGGGCCAGATACGCAGTATTTT; CDR3: CASSLGTGPDTQYF
J: TRBJ1-1; V: TRBV20-1; D: NA; size: few; DNA: TGCAGTGCTAGAGACGGTTTGAACACTGAAGCTTTCTTT; CDR3: CSARDGLNTEAFF
J: TRBJ1-1; V: TRBV5-6; D: NA; size: many; DNA: TGTGCCAGCAGCTTGGGGGACACTGAAGCTTTCTTT; CDR3: CASSLGDTEAFF
J: TRBJ2-1; V: TRBV28; D: TRBD2; size: many; DNA: TGTGCCAGCAGTTTCGCGGGAGGCTCCTACAATGAGCAGTTCTTC; CDR3: CASSFAGGSYNEQFF
J: TRBJ2-3; V: TRBV11-1; D: NA; size: NA; DNA: TGTGCCAGCGAGTCAGGGGACACAGATACGCAGTATTTT; CDR3: CASESGDTDTQYF
J: TRBJ2-5; V: TRBV12-3/TRBV12-4; D: TRBD2; size: NA; DNA: TGTGCCAGCAGCCGGCGCGGGGGCCAAGAGACCCAGTACTTC; CDR3: CASSRRGGQETQYF
J: TRBJ2-3; V: TRBV29-1; D: TRBD2; size: NA; DNA: TGCAGCGTTGAAGTCCGAGCGGGAGGTTGGTCAGATACGCAGTATTTT; CDR3: CSVEVRAGGWSDTQYF
J: TRBJ1-5; V: TRBV7-9; D: TRBD1; size: NA; DNA: TGTGCCAGCAGCTTAGTAAGGGGGCCGAGCAATCAGCCCCAGCATTTT; CDR3: CASSLVRGPSNQPQHF
J: TRBJ2-2; V: TRBV5-1; D: NA; size: NA; DNA: TGCGCCAGCAGCTCCCTCCCACTTACGGACACCGGGGAGCTGTTTTTT; CDR3: CASSSLPLTDTGELFF
J: TRBJ2-5; V: TRBV6-6; D: NA; size: NA; DNA: TGTGCCAGCAGTTATACCCGGACGGGAGAGACCCAGTACTTC; CDR3: CASSYTRTGETQYF
J: TRBJ2-7; V: TRBV29-1; D: NA; size: NA; DNA: TGCAGCGTTGAAGGGCAGGCGAACGAGCAGTACTTC; CDR3: CSVEGQANEQYF
J: TRBJ2-7; V: TRBV28; D: NA; size: NA; DNA: TGTGCCAGCAGTTTTTTCCCTTCCCCCAGGGGCTTGGGCGAGCAGTACTTC; CDR3: CASSFFPSPRGLGEQYF
J: TRBJ2-3; V: TRBV7-8; D: TRBD2; size: few; DNA: TGTGCCAGCAGCTATGCTGGGACTAGTGGGGCTACTAGCACAGATACGCAGTATTTT; CDR3: CASSYAGTSGATSTDTQYF
J: TRBJ2-7; V: TRBV6-2/TRBV6-3; D: TRBD2; size: NA; DNA: TGTGCCAGCAGTTACGGCCTAGCGGGAGGCGAGCAGTACTTC; CDR3: CASSYGLAGGEQYF
J: TRBJ2-3; V: TRBV7-7; D: NA; size: NA; DNA: TGTGCTAGCAGCTTAGGATCCAGCTTAAGCACAGATACGCAGTATTTT; CDR3: CASSLGSSLSTDTQYF
J: TRBJ2-1; V: TRBV7-2; D: NA; size: few; DNA: TGTGCCAGCAGCTTAGCGTTGGTCTCCTACAATGAGCAGTTCTTC; CDR3: CASSLALVSYNEQFF
J: TRBJ2-3; V: TRBV4-3; D: NA; size: many; DNA: TGCGCCAGCAGCCTACAGGTGGGGGAAGATACGCAGTATTTT; CDR3: CASSLQVGEDTQYF
J: TRBJ2-7; V: TRBV28; D: NA; size: NA; DNA: TGTGCCAGCAGTTTGGCGGTTCTTGCGGAACAACACTTC; CDR3: CASSLAVLAEQHF
J: TRBJ2-7; V: TRBV29-1; D: TRBD2; size: few; DNA: TGCAGCGTAGGGCGGGGGGCCGGCTCCGAGCAGTACTTC; CDR3: CSVGRGAGSEQYF
J: TRBJ1-1; V: TRBV29-1; D: TRBD1; size: many; DNA: TGCAGCGTTGCGACAGGGAGTACGGGAGCTTTCTTT; CDR3: CSVATGSTGAFF